This T cell receptor beta chain was recorded in a study of beta chain features in type 1 diabetes. Background on the study: The study found patients and healthy donors alike in age, gender and cell yields. The study, taken as a whole, reports: There were fewer insertions and more deletions at the VDJ junctions of type 1 diabetes patients.

The sequenced template was cDNA made from the entire isolated RNA. The data were produced by immunoSEQ multiplex PCR, yet TCRdb's version contains in-frame clones alone and is incomplete. There are over 350,000 clones in the sample; less than 15% occur only once, and 0.019% lies in the top ten. As for this clone: Its antigen is undetermined.

J was trimmed by 2 bases and V by 3 bases; bases with no gene match: 9. CDR3 length: 15 residues. Germline V gives CDR1 GTSNPN, CDR2 SVGIG (reference sequence). This clonotype originated in a woman aged 18 to 35 in good health. The chain carries TRBV30 and TRBJ1-2, with 7 bases identical to TRBD1. The sample was naive CD4+ T cells from blood. CDR3 amino acids: CAWRDLTGRNYGYTF. The DNA of the CDR3 is TGTGCCTGGAGAGACCTGACAGGGCGAAACTATGGCTACACCTTC.